This T cell receptor (beta chain) was captured in a study of blood T cell repertoires in COVID-19. In the study overall: PBMCs, B-cell-depleted T cells, or T cells were the source of the cDNA or gDNA that made up the material.

This clone was picked up a small number of times. As handled by the study authors: Reference gene primers were amplified, and this amplification served to estimate nucleated cell counts. Clones were sequenced by immunoSEQ multiplex PCR, and TCRdb holds only the in-frame ones, with some missing. The DNA gave D and trimming, while V, J and clone size come from that table. The sample has 130,000 to 150,000 clones; around 84% are singletons. The CDR3 is 13 residues long. The V gene lost 0 bases and the J gene lost 6 bases, with 9 bases spanning the gap. Germline V gene data show CDR1 as SGHRS and CDR2 as YFSETQ.

Material: peripheral blood. This receptor was obtained from a man aged 55-75 years with active or convalescent COVID-19. The chain employs TRBV5-1 and TRBJ1-1, with D tentatively TRBD1 (6 bases). The CDR3 region has the DNA TGCGCCAGCAGCTTGGGACAGGCCGCTGAAGCTTTCTTT. It yields the protein CASSLGQAAEAFF.